This TCR beta chain was profiled in a study of blood T cell repertoires in COVID-19. From germline, CDR1 is MNHEY and CDR2 SVGEGT. The CDR3 totals 13 residues. The V end lost 5 bases, the J end lost 9 bases, and 11 bases lay between the germline ends. The assay was immunoSEQ multiplex PCR, and TCRdb's table has in-frame clones only and misses some. The sample lists about 140,000 clones, around 80% occurring once. The receptor was derived from a woman aged 45-59 years with acute or convalescent COVID-19. The chain couples TRBV6-2 or TRBV6-3 to TRBJ1-6; unclear D gene. Sequences were obtained from peripheral blood. CDR3 residues: CASSVGRFSPLHF. The DNA of the CDR3 is TGTGCCAGCAGTGTTGGTCGGTTTTCACCCCTCCACTTT.